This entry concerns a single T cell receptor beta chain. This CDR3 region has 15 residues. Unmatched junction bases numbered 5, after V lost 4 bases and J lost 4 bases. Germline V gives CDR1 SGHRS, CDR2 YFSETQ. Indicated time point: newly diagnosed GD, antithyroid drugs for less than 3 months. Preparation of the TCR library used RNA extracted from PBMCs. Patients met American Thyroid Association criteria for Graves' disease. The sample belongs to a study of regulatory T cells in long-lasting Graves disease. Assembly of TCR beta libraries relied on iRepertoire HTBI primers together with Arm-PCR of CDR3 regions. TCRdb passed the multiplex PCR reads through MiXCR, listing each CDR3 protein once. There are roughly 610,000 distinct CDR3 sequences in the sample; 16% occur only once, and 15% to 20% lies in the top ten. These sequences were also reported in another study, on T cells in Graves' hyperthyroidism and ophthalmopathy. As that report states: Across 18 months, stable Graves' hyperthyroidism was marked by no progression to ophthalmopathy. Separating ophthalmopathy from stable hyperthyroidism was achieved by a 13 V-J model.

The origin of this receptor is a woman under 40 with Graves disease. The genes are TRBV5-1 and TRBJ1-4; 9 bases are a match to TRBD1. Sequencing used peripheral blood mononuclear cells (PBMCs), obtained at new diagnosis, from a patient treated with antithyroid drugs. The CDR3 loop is CASSRGTGSNEKLFF. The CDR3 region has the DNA TGCGCCAGCAGCCGTGGGACAGGGAGTAATGAAAAACTGTTTTTT.